This T cell receptor (beta chain) came from a study of blood T cell repertoires in COVID-19. At the level of the study: The United States, Italy and Spain supplied acute and convalescent COVID-19 samples. PBMCs, B-cell-depleted T cells, or T cells provided the cDNA or gDNA that made up the material.

Original processing methods: Counts of nucleated cells, estimated from reference gene primer amplification, were obtained. Some clones are missing from TCRdb's copy, which holds only in-frame ones; the method was immunoSEQ multiplex PCR. V, J and clone size derive from that table, while D and trimming were established from the DNA sequence. The sample includes around 59,000 clones, around 70% of them seen just once. V gave up 5 bases and J gave up 0 bases, with 11 bases separating them. Germline V CDR1 and CDR2: SGHVS, FQNEAQ. This CDR3 region has 15 residues. The chain is built from TRBV7-8 and TRBJ1-3; D is unresolved. Sequences were obtained from peripheral blood. The TCR sequence derives from a woman aged 45-65 years with active or convalescent COVID-19. DNA of the CDR3: TGTGCCAGCAGCCCTGTGGACTTCTCTGGAAACACCATATATTTT. Its protein is CASSPVDFSGNTIYF.